Listed below are T cell receptor beta chains from one sample, sequenced in a study of cytomegalovirus exposure and HLA in healthy donors. Some clones are missing from TCRdb's copy, which holds only in-frame ones; the method was immunoSEQ multiplex PCR. The table lists roughly 190,000 clones, over 70% of them singletons, with 3.8% in the top ten. The sample taken for sequencing was PBMCs. The receptors come from a man aged 45-65 years in good health and CMV-seronegative. Each CDR3 is given with its conserved first and last residue. Each record gives: clone size, V gene, J gene, D gene, CDR3 DNA, CDR3 protein. The D gene is left open where the match is weak. The size field is filled for only some rows; it gives once, few, many or a size class.

>.|TRBV2|TRBJ1-4|TRBD1
TGTGCCAGCGGACAGGGGTGGGGAGTTTCCGATGAAAAACTGTTTTTT
CASGQGWGVSDEKLFF
>.|TRBV4-2|TRBJ1-4|.
TGTGCCAGCAGCCAAGGGGGTAGGTCAGGGAATGAAAAACTGTTTTTT
CASSQGGRSGNEKLFF
>once|TRBV6-1|TRBJ1-4|.
TGTGCCAGCAGTGCCGGTACGAACGTTTGGAGGGAAAAACTGTTTTTT
CASSAGTNVWREKLFF
>.|TRBV7-9|TRBJ1-5|.
TGTGCCAGCAGCTTAGAGGGAGGGGGCAATCAGCCCCAGCATTTT
CASSLEGGGNQPQHF
>.|TRBV19|TRBJ1-5|.
TGTGCCAGTAGTACTCGGACAGCCTTTAGCAATCAGCCCCAGCATTTT
CASSTRTAFSNQPQHF
>few|TRBV2|TRBJ2-1|.
TGTGCCAGCAGTAATACCCGGGGGAGGTCTTACAATGAGCAGTTCTTC
CASSNTRGRSYNEQFF
>.|TRBV18|TRBJ1-1|.
TGTGCCAGCTCACCAGCGAAGAACACTGAAGCTTTCTTT
CASSPAKNTEAFF
>.|TRBV19|TRBJ1-1|.
TGTGCCAGTAGTTTCTATCGGAACACTGAAGCTTTCTTT
CASSFYRNTEAFF
>many|TRBV6-6|TRBJ2-7|.
TGTGCCAGCAGTTACCGGGACGAGCAGTACTTC
CASSYRDEQYF
>.|TRBV6-5|TRBJ1-6|TRBD1
TGTGCCAGCAGTTACAGACAGGGTGGTAATTCACCCCTCCACTTT
CASSYRQGGNSPLHF
>.|TRBV4-3|TRBJ2-7|.
TGCGCCAGCAGCCAGGACGGGACACACACCTACGAGCAGTACTTC
CASSQDGTHTYEQYF
>.|TRBV29-1|TRBJ1-5|.
TGCAGCGTGGACGATGACAGGCCATATAGCAATCAGCCCCAGCATTTT
CSVDDDRPYSNQPQHF
>.|TRBV6-5|TRBJ2-7|.
TGTGCCAGCAGCCTCGGTGCCTCCTACGAGCAGTACTTC
CASSLGASYEQYF
>.|TRBV7-9|TRBJ2-1|.
TGTGCCAGCAGCCTCAACTTTATCCCCCCTACCCATTACAATGAGCAGTTCTTC
CASSLNFIPPTHYNEQFF
>.|TRBV7-9|TRBJ1-6|.
TGTTCCAGCAGCTGGATCGGGTCACCCCTCCACTTT
CSSSWIGSPLHF
>.|TRBV7-9|TRBJ2-5|TRBD2
TGTGCCAGCAGTTCCCGTCGGGGGGAAGAGACCCAGTACTTC
CASSSRRGEETQYF
>.|TRBV18|TRBJ1-1|TRBD1
TGTGCCAGCTCACCTATGACAGGGGCCGCCACTGAAGCTTTCTTT
CASSPMTGAATEAFF
>.|TRBV7-9|TRBJ1-4|TRBD1
TGTTCCAGCAGCTCACAGGGGGCACTATATAATGAAAAACTGTTTTTT
CSSSSQGALYNEKLFF
>.|TRBV7-2|TRBJ2-5|.
TGTGCCAGCAGCAAACAGGGGGGGCGAGAGACCCAGTACTTC
CASSKQGGRETQYF
>.|TRBV6-4|TRBJ1-1|TRBD1
TGTGCCAGCAGGAACCCAGACAGGGGAGATGACACTGAAGCTTTCTTT
CASRNPDRGDDTEAFF
>.|TRBV5-1|TRBJ2-4|.
TGCGCCAGCAGCGCAGACTTAGCCAAAAACATTCAGTACTTC
CASSADLAKNIQYF
>.|TRBV4-3|TRBJ2-7|TRBD2
TGCGCCAGGAACTTTACAATCGCGGGGGACTTCTACGAGCAGTACTTC
CARNFTIAGDFYEQYF
>.|TRBV14|TRBJ1-4|.
TGTGCCAGCAGCCAGCGGATCCCCTGGAGTGAAAAACTGTTTTTT
CASSQRIPWSEKLFF
>.|TRBV5-4|TRBJ1-4|.
TGTGCCAGCAGTCTTGGAAGAGGGGAAAAACTGTTTTTT
CASSLGRGEKLFF
>.|TRBV20-1|TRBJ2-1|.
TGCAGTGCCCCCCTTTACAATGAGCAGTTCTTC
CSAPLYNEQFF
>.|TRBV6-5|TRBJ2-2|.
TGTGCCAGCAGTTACGGTAGCGGCTACACCGGGGAGCTGTTTTTT
CASSYGSGYTGELFF
>.|TRBV7-8|TRBJ2-7|.
TGTGCCAGCAGCGTCGGAGCCCCCCAGTACTTC
CASSVGAPQYF
>.|TRBV7-9|TRBJ2-5|.
TGTTCCAGCGGGGACAGTGTTAAAGAGACCCAGTACTTC
CSSGDSVKETQYF
>.|TRBV10-3|TRBJ2-3|.
TGTGCCACCAACTCACGGGGGAGCGGTCGTTCGAGCACAGATACGCAGTATTTT
CATNSRGSGRSSTDTQYF
>.|TRBV2|TRBJ1-2|TRBD1
TGTGCCAGCAGCCGCGGACAGGGGTTAAACTATGGCTACACCTTC
CASSRGQGLNYGYTF
>.|TRBV13|TRBJ2-1|TRBD2
TGTGCCAGCAGCTTGAGCGGGGGGTCTTTCGGGCAGTTCTTC
CASSLSGGSFGQFF
>.|TRBV9|TRBJ1-1|.
TGTGCCAGCAGCGTAGTTGGCAGGGCCCCTGAAGCTTTCTTT
CASSVVGRAPEAFF
>.|TRBV5-6|TRBJ1-2|TRBD1
TGTGCCAGCAGCTATCCGGACAGGGACTATGGCTACACCTTC
CASSYPDRDYGYTF
>.|TRBV30|TRBJ2-2|.
TGTGCCTGGCGAACAGTGAACACCGGGGAGCTGTTTTTT
CAWRTVNTGELFF
>few|TRBV7-9|TRBJ2-7|.
TGTGCCAGCAGCTTAGAGGCAGGGGTTGGCCACGAGCAGTACTTC
CASSLEAGVGHEQYF
>.|TRBV2|TRBJ2-2|.
TGTGCCAGCAGTGTGTACGGGTACACCGGGGAGCTGTTTTTT
CASSVYGYTGELFF
>.|TRBV4-3|TRBJ2-5|TRBD2
TGCGCCAGCAGCCAATTAGCGGGGGGGCAAGAGACCCAGTACTTC
CASSQLAGGQETQYF
>.|TRBV4-1|TRBJ2-7|TRBD2
TGCGCCAGCAGCCAAGCCTCGGAGCCGGGGGGGTATTACGAGCAGTACTTC
CASSQASEPGGYYEQYF
>.|TRBV7-9|TRBJ2-7|.
TGTGCCAGCAGCTTTACCCTAGGGGACACCTACGAGCAGTACTTC
CASSFTLGDTYEQYF
>.|TRBV19|TRBJ2-3|.
TGTGCCAGTAGTATGGTTTACGGGACTCCCAGCACAGATACGCAGTATTTT
CASSMVYGTPSTDTQYF
>.|TRBV7-2|TRBJ2-7|TRBD1
TGTGCCAGCAGCTTAGTCCGAACAGGGGAGCACGAGCAGTACTTC
CASSLVRTGEHEQYF
>.|TRBV7-2|TRBJ1-2|.
TGTGCCAGCAGCTTGGGGCGGGGCTTGGGTAACTATGGCTACACCTTC
CASSLGRGLGNYGYTF
>.|TRBV21-1|TRBJ1-1|.
TGTGCCAGCAGCAAAGGCGGAGGAGCGAACACTGAAGCTTTCTTT
CASSKGGGANTEAFF
>.|TRBV5-4|TRBJ1-1|.
TGTGCCAGCAGCTTAGGACGGGGGATTGAAGCTTTCTTT
CASSLGRGIEAFF
>.|TRBV6-5|TRBJ2-2|TRBD2
TGTGCCAGCAGTTACTCGAAGTCGGGAGGGTCCGGGGAGCTGTTTTTT
CASSYSKSGGSGELFF
>.|TRBV5-8|TRBJ2-3|TRBD1
TGTGCCAGCAGCTTGGCGGCTGTTATGCGGGGACAGGGGAGCACAGATACGCAGTATTTT
CASSLAAVMRGQGSTDTQYF
>.|TRBV6-5|TRBJ1-6|TRBD1
TGTGCCAGCAGTTACCAAACAGGGGATAATTCACCCCTCCACTTT
CASSYQTGDNSPLHF
>.|TRBV30|TRBJ2-1|.
TGTGCCTGGAGTGTAAGGCGCAGGTATGAGCAGTTCTTC
CAWSVRRRYEQFF
>.|TRBV5-8|TRBJ2-5|.
TGTGCCAGCAGCTTCCTGAGAGAGACCCAGTACTTC
CASSFLRETQYF
>.|TRBV5-4|TRBJ1-1|.
TGTGCCAGCAGCTTGGATCAGACTGAAGCTTTCTTT
CASSLDQTEAFF
>.|TRBV7-6|TRBJ2-5|TRBD2
TGTGCCAGCAGCCTCGGGAGCAGCGGGGGTTCTTTACAGACCCAGTACTTC
CASSLGSSGGSLQTQYF
>.|TRBV6-1|TRBJ1-2|TRBD1
TGTGCCAGCAGTGAAGCGGGGGACAGGGTTGATGGCTACACCTTC
CASSEAGDRVDGYTF
>.|TRBV19|TRBJ1-1|TRBD1
TGTGCCAGTAGTATTTGGGGACAGGGGTTCACTGAAGCTTTCTTT
CASSIWGQGFTEAFF
>.|TRBV14|TRBJ1-2|TRBD1
TGTGCCAGCAGCCCCCTGGGACAGGCCTATGGCTACACCTTC
CASSPLGQAYGYTF
>.|TRBV21-1|TRBJ2-7|.
TGTGCCAGCAGCAAAAGGCCGATGGGGGGTGGCGAGCAGTACTTC
CASSKRPMGGGEQYF